This TCR beta chain appears in the sequencing data of a study of blood T cell repertoires in COVID-19. Study-level information: Samples of COVID-19 (acute and convalescent) were obtained from the United States, Italy and Spain. The cDNA or gDNA used as material had been derived from T cells, B-cell-depleted T cells, or PBMCs.

In the authors' methods: Quantification of nucleated cells was approximated via reference gene primer amplification. Repertoires were generated with immunoSEQ multiplex PCR, while TCRdb's copy carries only in-frame clones and drops some. V, J and clone size are taken as reported in that table, and D and trimming were inferred from the DNA itself. The data hold over 95,000 clones, with approximately 91% observed a single time. The sequenced sample was peripheral blood. The clonotype originates from a woman aged 70-85 years who had recovered from COVID-19.

CDR3 in amino acids: CASSFKGAILLGTEAFF. The CDR3 DNA reads TGTGCCAGCAGTTTTAAGGGAGCTATCCTCCTAGGGACTGAAGCTTTCTTT. The chain combines TRBV28 with TRBJ1-1; no definite D call. Trimming removed 3 bases at V and 5 bases at J, with 22 bases between. The germline V gene encodes CDR1 MDHEN and CDR2 SYDVKM. The CDR3 length is 17 residues.